Listed below are T cell receptor beta chains from one sample, sequenced in a study of identical twins. TCRdb reprocessed the 5' RACE reads via MiXCR and lists one record per CDR3 protein. The repertoire holds more than 650,000 distinct CDR3 sequences, with 6.1% as singletons. The sample was naive T cells sorted from blood. The receptors shown here come from a man between 18 and 29 years old in good health. Both conserved end residues are part of each CDR3. The order of the fields is CDR3 DNA, CDR3 protein, J gene, clone size, V gene, D gene. The D gene is left open where the match is weak. Not every row has a clone size; where given, it reads once, few, many or a size class.

cdr3_nt: TGTGCCAGCAGCGAGAGGGGGCATGGAAACACCATATATTTT; cdr3_aa: CASSERGHGNTIYF; j_call: TRBJ1-3; clone_size: many; v_call: TRBV7-6; d_call: TRBD1
cdr3_nt: TGTGCCAGCAGCCCGACCAGGGGGCTAGGCAATCAGCCCCAGCATTTT; cdr3_aa: CASSPTRGLGNQPQHF; j_call: TRBJ1-5; clone_size: few; v_call: TRBV3-1; d_call: TRBD1
cdr3_nt: TGTGCCAGCAGGCGGGAGGAGAGGAACGAGCAGTACTTC; cdr3_aa: CASRREERNEQYF; j_call: TRBJ2-7; clone_size: many; v_call: TRBV12-3/TRBV12-4; d_call: TRBD2
cdr3_nt: TGCGCCAGCAGCCTATACTCCGGGACAGGGGGCTTGACTGAAGCTTTCTTT; cdr3_aa: CASSLYSGTGGLTEAFF; j_call: TRBJ1-1; clone_size: -; v_call: TRBV5-1; d_call: TRBD1
cdr3_nt: TGCAGTGCGCCCGGGACAGGGTCGGGAGATACGCAGTATTTT; cdr3_aa: CSAPGTGSGDTQYF; j_call: TRBJ2-3; clone_size: many; v_call: TRBV20-1; d_call: TRBD1
cdr3_nt: TGCGCCAGCAGCTTGAGCGGACCCAGGGGCAATGAGCAGTTCTTC; cdr3_aa: CASSLSGPRGNEQFF; j_call: TRBJ2-1; clone_size: few; v_call: TRBV5-1; d_call: -
cdr3_nt: TGCGCCAGCAGCTTGGATTCCCGGGACAGGGGTACCTACGAGCAGTACTTC; cdr3_aa: CASSLDSRDRGTYEQYF; j_call: TRBJ2-7; clone_size: -; v_call: TRBV5-1; d_call: TRBD1
cdr3_nt: TGTGCCAGCAGCTTAGCGACAGGGGCCTCTGGAAACACCATATATTTT; cdr3_aa: CASSLATGASGNTIYF; j_call: TRBJ1-3; clone_size: few; v_call: TRBV7-2; d_call: TRBD1
cdr3_nt: TGTGCCAGCTCACCGAAAAGGGGAGAGACCCAGTACTTC; cdr3_aa: CASSPKRGETQYF; j_call: TRBJ2-5; clone_size: -; v_call: TRBV18; d_call: -
cdr3_nt: TGTGCCAGCGGGACACTTAACCAGCCCCAGCATTTT; cdr3_aa: CASGTLNQPQHF; j_call: TRBJ1-5; clone_size: many; v_call: TRBV6-5; d_call: -
cdr3_nt: TGTGCCAGCAGCCAACCACAGGACAGGCACCTGAGAGCTTTCTTT; cdr3_aa: CASSQPQDRHLRAFF; j_call: TRBJ1-1; clone_size: few; v_call: TRBV3-1; d_call: TRBD1